Listed below are T cell receptor beta chains from one sample, sequenced in a study of shared clonotypes between healthy human individuals. Profiled with immunoSEQ multiplex PCR; TCRdb holds only in-frame clones, not every one. The table lists approximately 82,000 clones, roughly two thirds of them singletons. What was sequenced was memory CD8+ T cells sorted from blood. These receptors were taken from a man aged 30-40 years in good health. The CDR3 runs from the conserved cysteine through the conserved F or W. D genes are given only for firm matches. Rows give clone size only sometimes, using once, few, many, or a class for an expanded clone.

CDR3 DNA: TGTGCCAGTAGTATTTGGGGGTCCTCCTACGAGCAGTACTTC
CDR3 protein: CASSIWGSSYEQYF
clone size: -
D gene: -
V gene: TRBV19
J gene: TRBJ2-7

CDR3 DNA: TGTGCCAGCAGAGGACAGATGAACACCGGGGAGCTGTTTTTT
CDR3 protein: CASRGQMNTGELFF
clone size: -
D gene: -
V gene: TRBV2
J gene: TRBJ2-2

CDR3 DNA: TGTGCCAGCAGTCCCCCCACTGAAGCTTTCTTT
CDR3 protein: CASSPPTEAFF
clone size: few
D gene: -
V gene: TRBV6-6
J gene: TRBJ1-1

CDR3 DNA: TGTGCCAGCAGTTCACTCTCCCCGACAGGGGATAGCAATCAGCCCCAGCATTTT
CDR3 protein: CASSSLSPTGDSNQPQHF
clone size: -
D gene: TRBD1
V gene: TRBV28
J gene: TRBJ1-5

CDR3 DNA: TGTGCCAGCAGCTTTAACAGTAAAGAGACCCAGTACTTC
CDR3 protein: CASSFNSKETQYF
clone size: -
D gene: -
V gene: TRBV11-2
J gene: TRBJ2-5

CDR3 DNA: TGTGCCAGCAGTTCCCCAGTCTACGAGCAGTACTTC
CDR3 protein: CASSSPVYEQYF
clone size: -
D gene: -
V gene: TRBV28
J gene: TRBJ2-7

CDR3 DNA: TGTGCCAGCAGCTTGGACAGGTCCCCTGGCTACACCTTC
CDR3 protein: CASSLDRSPGYTF
clone size: -
D gene: -
V gene: TRBV5-6
J gene: TRBJ1-2

CDR3 DNA: TGCGCCAGCAGCTTGTCGTTGATCTACGAGCAGTACTTC
CDR3 protein: CASSLSLIYEQYF
clone size: -
D gene: -
V gene: TRBV5-1
J gene: TRBJ2-7

CDR3 DNA: TGTGCCAGCAGAGGAACTCTGAACACCGGGGAGCTGTTTTTT
CDR3 protein: CASRGTLNTGELFF
clone size: -
D gene: -
V gene: TRBV6-1
J gene: TRBJ2-2

CDR3 DNA: TGTGCCAGCAGCTTTGGACGTCCCCCATACAATGAGCAGTTCTTC
CDR3 protein: CASSFGRPPYNEQFF
clone size: -
D gene: -
V gene: TRBV5-5
J gene: TRBJ2-1

CDR3 DNA: TGTGCCAGCAGCATAATGGGTATAGGAAGCAATCAGCCCCAGCATTTT
CDR3 protein: CASSIMGIGSNQPQHF
clone size: -
D gene: -
V gene: TRBV28
J gene: TRBJ1-5

CDR3 DNA: TGTGCCAGCAGCGTACCAATCGGCGGTGGGACAGGGACTAGCGGGAGGACAGATACGCAGTATTTT
CDR3 protein: CASSVPIGGGTGTSGRTDTQYF
clone size: many
D gene: TRBD2
V gene: TRBV9
J gene: TRBJ2-3

CDR3 DNA: TGTGCTAGCAGTCCGACTAGCGGGAGGGCCGGTCGCCAAGAGACCCAGTACTTC
CDR3 protein: CASSPTSGRAGRQETQYF
clone size: -
D gene: TRBD2
V gene: TRBV7-2
J gene: TRBJ2-5

CDR3 DNA: TGTGCCAGCAGTGACTCTAGCGGAACCTACAATGAGCAGTTCTTC
CDR3 protein: CASSDSSGTYNEQFF
clone size: few
D gene: -
V gene: TRBV6-4
J gene: TRBJ2-1

CDR3 DNA: TGTGCCAGCTCATTCCGGGACAGCAATCAGCCCCAGCATTTT
CDR3 protein: CASSFRDSNQPQHF
clone size: -
D gene: -
V gene: TRBV18
J gene: TRBJ1-5

CDR3 DNA: TGTGCCAGCAGCTTGTTAGGGGGCGTGTTCTACGAGCAGTACTTC
CDR3 protein: CASSLLGGVFYEQYF
clone size: few
D gene: TRBD1
V gene: TRBV5-6
J gene: TRBJ2-7

CDR3 DNA: TGTGCCAGCAGCTTGGGTCTGACAGGGTCTAATGAAAAACTGTTTTTT
CDR3 protein: CASSLGLTGSNEKLFF
clone size: -
D gene: TRBD1
V gene: TRBV5-6
J gene: TRBJ1-4

CDR3 DNA: TGCGCCAGCAGTGATCAGGGTCGAGAGCAGTACTTC
CDR3 protein: CASSDQGREQYF
clone size: once
D gene: -
V gene: TRBV10-1
J gene: TRBJ2-7

CDR3 DNA: TGTGCCAGTAGTATATCTGGAGCCTATGGCTACACCTTC
CDR3 protein: CASSISGAYGYTF
clone size: few
D gene: -
V gene: TRBV19
J gene: TRBJ1-2

CDR3 DNA: TGTGCCAGCAGTGAACTAGCGGCCACAGATACGCAGTATTTT
CDR3 protein: CASSELAATDTQYF
clone size: many
D gene: TRBD2
V gene: TRBV6-4
J gene: TRBJ2-3

CDR3 DNA: TGTGCCAGCAGCCCACGGGCACCACCGACCTACGAGCAGTACTTC
CDR3 protein: CASSPRAPPTYEQYF
clone size: -
D gene: -
V gene: TRBV5-8
J gene: TRBJ2-7

CDR3 DNA: TGTGCCAGCAGCACAGCCAACAGGGAGTACAATGAGCAGTTCTTC
CDR3 protein: CASSTANREYNEQFF
clone size: once
D gene: -
V gene: TRBV9
J gene: TRBJ2-1

CDR3 DNA: TGCGCCAGCAGCTTGGGACGGGCGGCATTTAATGAGCAGTTCTTC
CDR3 protein: CASSLGRAAFNEQFF
clone size: -
D gene: -
V gene: TRBV5-1
J gene: TRBJ2-1

CDR3 DNA: TGTGCCACCAGCAGCTTAACCTCCAGGGACGGTGAAAAACTGTTTTTT
CDR3 protein: CATSSLTSRDGEKLFF
clone size: many
D gene: -
V gene: TRBV15
J gene: TRBJ1-4

CDR3 DNA: TGTGCCAGCAGCTTAGTTTGGAGGCGGGAGGGCTTCTTCGCAGATACGCAGTATTTT
CDR3 protein: CASSLVWRREGFFADTQYF
clone size: few
D gene: TRBD2
V gene: TRBV7-2
J gene: TRBJ2-3

CDR3 DNA: TGTGCCAGCAGCTTAGGGCAGGTTCTCACAGATACGCAGTATTTT
CDR3 protein: CASSLGQVLTDTQYF
clone size: -
D gene: -
V gene: TRBV7-2
J gene: TRBJ2-3

CDR3 DNA: TGTGCCAGCAGCCGCAGGGCCAACAATGAGCAGTTCTTC
CDR3 protein: CASSRRANNEQFF
clone size: -
D gene: -
V gene: TRBV14
J gene: TRBJ2-1

CDR3 DNA: TGTGCCAGCGGTATAGCGGGAGGTGGCACCGGGGAGCTGTTTTTT
CDR3 protein: CASGIAGGGTGELFF
clone size: -
D gene: TRBD2
V gene: TRBV7-6
J gene: TRBJ2-2

CDR3 DNA: TGTGCCAGTAGTAAAGGGACCAGGAGACATCAGCCCCAGCATTTT
CDR3 protein: CASSKGTRRHQPQHF
clone size: -
D gene: -
V gene: TRBV19
J gene: TRBJ1-5

CDR3 DNA: TGTGCCAGCAGTTACGGTGGTGCTGTATACGAGCAGTACTTC
CDR3 protein: CASSYGGAVYEQYF
clone size: -
D gene: -
V gene: TRBV6-5
J gene: TRBJ2-7

CDR3 DNA: TGTGCTAGTGGTTTGCCCGATTACAATGAGCAGTTCTTC
CDR3 protein: CASGLPDYNEQFF
clone size: -
D gene: -
V gene: TRBV12-5
J gene: TRBJ2-1